Presented here are 10 T cell receptor beta chains from one specimen sequenced in a study of T cells in localized non-small cell lung cancer. Clones were read by immunoSEQ multiplex PCR, and TCRdb kept only the in-frame ones, dropping some. The table has about 960 clones, about a fifth seen once. The material sequenced was lung tumor tissue, taken before any cancer treatment. The receptors here all came from a man aged 40 to 70 with stage II squamous cell lung carcinoma.

This rearrangement joins TRBV30 to TRBJ1-4, with D unclear. Germline values: CDR1 GTSNPN, CDR2 SVGIG (reference sequence). The CDR3 loop spans 12 amino acids. V was trimmed by 3 bases and J by 10 bases, leaving 12 bases between them. The DNA for the CDR3 is TGTGCCTGGAGAGACGCAGGCCGAAAACTGTTTTTT. Its protein product is CAWRDAGRKLFF.

The V and J genes are TRBV6-8 and TRBJ1-5; the D gene is possibly TRBD1 (6 bases). This CDR3 spans 16 amino acids. Looked up from germline, CDR1 is MNHGY and CDR2 is SAAAGT. V lost 0 bases, J lost 0 bases, and 9 bases lay in between. CDR3 DNA: TGTGCCAGCAGTTACTCCATAGGGGGTAGCAATCAGCCCCAGCATTTT. This codes for CASSYSIGGSNQPQHF.

The chain carries TRBV30 and TRBJ2-4; TRBD2 matches 12 bases. Looked up from germline, CDR1 is GTSNPN and CDR2 is SVGIG (reference sequence). With 5 bases clipped from V and 9 bases from J, the junction kept 8 bases outside the gene matches. CDR3 length: 14 amino acids. CDR3 protein: CAWGLAGGQSIQYF. The CDR3 coding sequence is TGTGCCTGGGGCCTAGCGGGAGGGCAAAGCATTCAGTACTTC.

In this sample, this clone is medium-sized. This chain uses TRBV9 with TRBJ1-2; 12 bases line up with TRBD1. V trimming: 4 bases; J trimming: 7 bases; junction bases outside the gene matches: 5. Germline CDR1 and CDR2: SGDLS and YYNGEE. The CDR3 covers 14 residues. The CDR3 region is CASSPGTGGSGYTF. DNA for the CDR3: TGTGCCAGCAGCCCCGGGACAGGGGGCAGTGGCTACACCTTC.

CDR3 sequence: CASSPSTSGRIHEQFF. In DNA, the CDR3 is TGTGCCAGTAGCCCCTCGACTAGCGGGAGAATCCATGAGCAGTTCTTC. V gene TRBV19 combines with J gene TRBJ2-1; 12 bases are shared with TRBD2. The germline V gene has CDR1 LNHDA and CDR2 SQIVND (reference sequence). The CDR3 totals 16 residues. J gave up 8 bases and V 6 bases, and 11 bases lay outside the gene matches.

V and J are TRBV6-8 and TRBJ1-1, with D unresolved. Trimming cost V 0 bases and J 6 bases, with 14 bases left between them. Germline V lookup: CDR1 MNHGY, CDR2 SAAAGT. This CDR3 is 15 amino acids long. CDR3 nucleotide sequence: TGTGCCAGCAGTTACTCGAGAGAAGGGAGGTCTGAAGCTTTCTTT. Residues: CASSYSREGRSEAFF.

This clone was picked up a small number of times. The J gene is TRBJ1-2, the V gene TRBV28, with a tentative D call TRBD1 (5 bases). Trimming took 1 base from V and 8 from J, leaving 11 bases between them. Germline CDR1 reads MDHEN; CDR2 reads SYDVKM. CDR3 length equals 13 residues. This chain's CDR3 is CASSLYWGNGYTF. The CDR3 region has the DNA TGTGCCAGCAGTTTATATTGGGGGAACGGCTACACCTTC.

The J gene is TRBJ2-7, the V gene TRBV11-3, with 14 bases matching TRBD2. Germline V gene lookup returns CDR1 SGHNT and CDR2 YENEEA. Trimming at V came to 5 bases and at J to 3 bases, leaving 9 bases not matched to a gene. The CDR3 is 17 amino acids. For the CDR3, the DNA is TGTGCCAGCAGCGGATCGGGACTAGCGGGAGCTGGCTACGAGCAGTACTTC. Its translation: CASSGSGLAGAGYEQYF.

The rearrangement joins TRBV11-3 to TRBJ2-7; possibly TRBD1 for D (6 bases). CDR1 SGHNT and CDR2 YENEEA come from the germline V gene. V shed 5 bases and J shed 5 bases, with 16 bases lying between them. The CDR3 has 14 amino acids. Written as DNA, the CDR3 is TGTGCCAGCAGCCTAAGGACAGAGTCCCACGAGCAGTACTTC. Amino acid sequence: CASSLRTESHEQYF.

This clone was counted only a few times. The CDR3 protein is CASSTDNGNQPQHF. The CDR3 DNA follows: TGTGCCAGCAGTACGGACAACGGCAATCAGCCCCAGCATTTT. The chain recombines TRBV6-8 with TRBJ1-5; D may be TRBD1 (5 bases). Trimming pared 5 bases from V and 2 bases from J, leaving 10 bases between. Germline loops: CDR1 MNHGY, CDR2 SAAAGT. This CDR3 comprises 14 residues.